These 7 T cell receptor beta chains originate from one sample sequenced in a study of T-cell memory formation after mild COVID-19. MiXCR, run by TCRdb on the 5' RACE reads, gives a single entry per CDR3 protein. The profile shows about 120,000 distinct CDR3 sequences, approximately 15% of them singletons. What was sequenced was PBMCs or a T cell subset sorted from them (not recorded which). The receptors shown here come from an adult woman who had mild COVID-19 (a few samples of this study predate the infection). Cell type and time point are not known.

In its sample, this clonotype was seen a few times. The CDR3 protein is CASSITGSTDTQYF. As DNA, the CDR3 is TGTGCCAGTAGTATCACAGGGAGCACAGATACGCAGTATTTT. The chain uses TRBV19 and TRBJ2-3, with D possibly TRBD1 on 6 matching bases. Between the trimmed V and J ends, which lost 3 bases and 0 bases, there was a span of 7 bases. The CDR3 extends over 14 amino acids. CDR1 and CDR2 from the germline V gene are LNHDA and SQIVND (reference sequence). The full variable domain, with the rest looked up from reference TRBV19 and TRBJ2-3, is DGGITQSPKYLFRKEGQNVTLSCEQNLNHDAMYWYRQDPGQGLRLIYYSQIVNDFQKGDIAEGYSVSREKKESFPLTVTSAQKNPTAFYLCASSITGSTDTQYFGPGTRLTVL.

In its sample, this clonotype was seen a few times. The rearrangement joins TRBV24-1 to TRBJ2-2, with D tentatively TRBD2 (6 bases). V dropped 1 base and J dropped 3 bases, with 17 bases sitting between them. This CDR3 comprises 18 residues. Germline CDR1 and CDR2: KGHDR and SFDVKD. In DNA form, the CDR3 reads TGTGCCACCAGTGATTTTCTTTCTGCGGGGAGCTACACCGGGGAGCTGTTTTTT. Amino acid sequence: CATSDFLSAGSYTGELFF.

This clonotype was counted many times. The rearrangement uses TRBV4-1 and TRBJ2-7; D may be TRBD1 or TRBD2 (5 bases each). The germline gives CDR1 MGHRA, CDR2 YSYEKL. This CDR3 contains 16 residues. The V and J ends lost 4 bases and 7 bases respectively, with 23 bases between them. The DNA of the CDR3 is TGCGCCAGCAGCCGGGGACCGCCGGGGAGCTCCTTGGAGCAGTACTTC. It codes for CASSRGPPGSSLEQYF.

This clonotype has more than one count but fewer than ten. This sequence joins TRBV5-1 and TRBJ2-7; perhaps TRBD1 as D (5 bases). The CDR3 runs to 14 residues. Trimming removed 5 bases at V and 2 bases at J, with 14 bases between. Germline-derived CDR1 and CDR2 are SGHRS and YFSETQ. The CDR3 bases are TGCGCCAGCAGGCTCCAGGGTAATACCTACGAGCAGTACTTC. Translated: CASRLQGNTYEQYF.

The chain has TRBV20-1 and TRBJ2-3, with D perhaps TRBD1 (6 bases). The V gene's germline CDR1 is DFQATT and CDR2 SNEGSKA (reference sequence). CDR3 length: 13 amino acids. Trimming removed 2 bases from V and 3 bases from J, with 9 bases in between. As DNA, the CDR3 is TGCAGTGCTAGATGGGGGCTGACAGATACGCAGTATTTT. It yields the protein CSARWGLTDTQYF.

The chain couples TRBV6-2 or TRBV6-3 to TRBJ2-1; 10 positions agree with TRBD2. CDR1 is MNHEY and CDR2 is SVGEGT in the germline V gene. The CDR3 sequence is 15 residues long. V gave up 5 bases and J gave up 5 bases; unmatched junction bases: 6. Here the CDR3 reads CASSLAGVAHNEQFF. Written as DNA, the CDR3 is TGTGCCAGCAGTCTAGCGGGAGTGGCCCACAATGAGCAGTTCTTC.

This clonotype showed up just a few times. The gene calls are TRBV5-1 and TRBJ1-2; 8 nucleotides line up with TRBD1. The CDR3 has 16 amino acids. Unmatched junction bases numbered 7, after V lost 3 bases and J lost 0 bases. Germline-derived CDR1 and CDR2 are SGHRS and YFSETQ. The CDR3 region is CASSYKTGASNYGYTF. CDR3 nucleotide sequence: TGCGCCAGCAGCTACAAGACAGGGGCCTCTAACTATGGCTACACCTTC.